Listed here is a single TCR beta chain. Its antigen remains unidentified. Total RNA, at approximately 3,500 ng, went into every TCR library. No DNA is given; TCRdb re-called the 5' RACE reads and lists each CDR3 protein once. This sample's clone table lists around 200,000 distinct CDR3 sequences. This entry comes from a study of monozygotic twins with inflammatory bowel disease. Study-wide points: Telling apart the different T cell subtypes was not possible.

CDR3 size: 14 residues. This chain links TRBV12-3 or TRBV12-4 with TRBJ1-6; TCRdb calls TRBD1, which cannot be checked without DNA. The sequenced material came from blood. The sequence was obtained from a human donor with ulcerative colitis or Crohn's disease, or a healthy co-twin of an affected twin (not recorded which). CDR3 region: CASSFDRAISPLHF.